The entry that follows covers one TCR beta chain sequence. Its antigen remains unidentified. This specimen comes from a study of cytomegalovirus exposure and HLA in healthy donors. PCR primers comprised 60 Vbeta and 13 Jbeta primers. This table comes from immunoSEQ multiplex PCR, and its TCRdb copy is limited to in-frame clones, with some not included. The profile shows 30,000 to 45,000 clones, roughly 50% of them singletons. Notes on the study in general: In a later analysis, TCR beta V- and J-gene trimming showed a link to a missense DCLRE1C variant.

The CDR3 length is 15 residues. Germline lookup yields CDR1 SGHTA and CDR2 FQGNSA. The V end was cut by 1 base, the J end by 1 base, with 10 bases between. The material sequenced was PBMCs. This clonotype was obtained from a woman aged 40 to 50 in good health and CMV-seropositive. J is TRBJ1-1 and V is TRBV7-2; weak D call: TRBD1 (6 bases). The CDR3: CASSLGVDRNTEAFF. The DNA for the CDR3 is TGTGCCAGCAGCTTAGGTGTGGACAGGAACACTGAAGCTTTCTTT.